The sequence of this T cell receptor beta chain was determined in a study of T cell repertoires in cytomegalovirus infection. Whole-study context: It can be stated that public TCR beta signatures indicated CMV infection as well as a matching HLA type.

This clonotype was seen many times. Its antigen is not known. The CDR3 loop spans 16 amino acids. V gave up 0 bases and J gave up 3 bases, with 15 bases separating them. The germline CDR1 and CDR2 sequences are ENHRY and SYGVKD. Study results and limitations: CMV carriers with the relevant HLA were identified by cumulative public TCR beta family frequency.

TCRdb passed the reads through MiXCR, listing each CDR3 protein once. The sample has about 830,000 distinct CDR3 sequences; approximately 29% are singletons. Sequencing was performed on cultured CD8+ T cells from PBMCs, taken from culture after CMV antigen stimulation. The chain joins TRBV10-3 to TRBJ2-7, with D unresolved. The receptor was isolated from a human donor in good health (CMV status not recorded). Some clones in this sample may be carry-over from other donors' samples. The CDR3 spells CAISESMKGQSYEQYF. Written as DNA, the CDR3 is TGTGCCATCAGTGAGTCGATGAAGGGTCAGAGCTACGAGCAGTACTTC.